The rows below give T cell receptor beta chains drawn from one sample of a study of radiotherapy plus CTLA-4 blockade in lung cancer. Profiled with immunoSEQ multiplex PCR; TCRdb holds only in-frame clones, not every one. Of 55,000 to 85,000 clones detected, roughly four fifths appear once; the ten largest clones hold about 17%. Sample: peripheral blood, taken from a patient treated with radiotherapy plus ipilimumab. The receptors derive from a human donor with non-small cell lung cancer whose response to radiotherapy plus ipilimumab could not be evaluated. Some clones in this sample may be carry-over from other donors' samples. The CDR3 runs from the conserved cysteine through the conserved F or W. The order of the fields is D gene, V gene, clone size, J gene, CDR3 protein, CDR3 DNA. A D gene is named only where the DNA matches it firmly. Not all rows give a size; the values are once, few, many and, for expanded clones, a class.

d_gene: TRBD1
v_gene: TRBV4-1
abundance: few
j_gene: TRBJ1-1
CDR3aa: CASSQGGQGGTEAFF
CDR3nt: TGCGCCAGCAGCCAAGGGGGACAGGGGGGCACTGAAGCTTTCTTT

d_gene: TRBD1
v_gene: TRBV20-1
abundance: -
j_gene: TRBJ1-2
CDR3aa: CSAWTGPGYTF
CDR3nt: TGCAGTGCCTGGACAGGGCCTGGCTACACCTTC

d_gene: TRBD2
v_gene: TRBV25-1
abundance: -
j_gene: TRBJ2-3
CDR3aa: CASSTQVAGGSTDTQYF
CDR3nt: TGTGCCAGCAGTACCCAGGTAGCGGGGGGGAGCACAGATACGCAGTATTTT

d_gene: TRBD1
v_gene: TRBV6-5
abundance: -
j_gene: TRBJ2-7
CDR3aa: CAGLGDRAIYEQYF
CDR3nt: TGTGCCGGCCTTGGGGACAGGGCTATCTACGAGCAGTACTTC

d_gene: -
v_gene: TRBV7-8
abundance: -
j_gene: TRBJ1-2
CDR3aa: CASSLEGRANYGYTF
CDR3nt: TGTGCCAGCAGCTTAGAGGGCAGGGCTAACTATGGCTACACCTTC

d_gene: -
v_gene: TRBV6-5
abundance: -
j_gene: TRBJ1-6
CDR3aa: CASRGGARGNSPLHF
CDR3nt: TGTGCCAGCCGGGGGGGGGCAAGGGGGAATTCACCCCTCCACTTT

d_gene: -
v_gene: TRBV19
abundance: few
j_gene: TRBJ1-5
CDR3aa: CASSISNQPQHF
CDR3nt: TGTGCCAGTAGTATTTCAAATCAGCCCCAGCATTTT

d_gene: -
v_gene: TRBV5-1
abundance: -
j_gene: TRBJ2-5
CDR3aa: CASSLGEETQYF
CDR3nt: TGCGCCAGCAGCTTGGGAGAAGAGACCCAGTACTTC

d_gene: -
v_gene: TRBV2
abundance: -
j_gene: TRBJ1-2
CDR3aa: CASSSTALYGYTF
CDR3nt: TGTGCCAGCAGCTCGACAGCCCTCTATGGCTACACCTTC

d_gene: TRBD1
v_gene: TRBV28
abundance: -
j_gene: TRBJ1-2
CDR3aa: CASRPATGGHYGYTF
CDR3nt: TGTGCCAGCAGACCCGCTACAGGGGGCCACTATGGCTACACCTTC

d_gene: -
v_gene: TRBV2
abundance: -
j_gene: TRBJ1-5
CDR3aa: CASSGNRPRAGQPQHF
CDR3nt: TGTGCCAGCAGTGGAAACAGGCCCCGCGCCGGGCAGCCCCAGCATTTT

d_gene: -
v_gene: TRBV4-2
abundance: few
j_gene: TRBJ2-3
CDR3aa: CASRWDTETDTQYF
CDR3nt: TGTGCCAGCAGGTGGGACACGGAAACAGATACGCAGTATTTT

d_gene: -
v_gene: TRBV6-5
abundance: few
j_gene: TRBJ1-2
CDR3aa: CASRRLRDEYGYTF
CDR3nt: TGTGCCAGCAGGAGACTCAGGGATGAGTATGGCTACACCTTC

d_gene: TRBD1
v_gene: TRBV6-5
abundance: -
j_gene: TRBJ1-2
CDR3aa: CASSYNQGAKHGYTF
CDR3nt: TGTGCCAGCAGTTACAACCAGGGGGCGAAGCATGGCTACACCTTC

d_gene: TRBD1
v_gene: TRBV10-1
abundance: once
j_gene: TRBJ2-1
CDR3aa: CASSDNRGPLYDEQFF
CDR3nt: TGCGCCAGCAGTGACAACAGGGGGCCCTTATATGACGAGCAGTTCTTC

d_gene: TRBD1
v_gene: TRBV28
abundance: many
j_gene: TRBJ2-7
CDR3aa: CASSFLGDRGDYEQYF
CDR3nt: TGTGCCAGCAGTTTCTTGGGGGACAGGGGGGACTACGAGCAGTACTTC

d_gene: -
v_gene: TRBV5-1
abundance: -
j_gene: TRBJ2-3
CDR3aa: CASTTQRGNTQYF
CDR3nt: TGCGCCAGCACCACACAGAGGGGGAATACGCAGTATTTT

d_gene: TRBD1
v_gene: TRBV5-5
abundance: once
j_gene: TRBJ1-6
CDR3aa: CASSFGQGARNSPLHF
CDR3nt: TGTGCCAGCAGCTTCGGACAGGGGGCGAGGAATTCACCCCTCCACTTT

d_gene: -
v_gene: TRBV6-5
abundance: once
j_gene: TRBJ2-1
CDR3aa: CASSSQQRWGNEQFF
CDR3nt: TGTGCCAGCAGTTCGCAACAGCGGTGGGGCAATGAGCAGTTCTTC

d_gene: -
v_gene: TRBV5-1
abundance: -
j_gene: TRBJ2-4
CDR3aa: CASSLEVGPRIQYF
CDR3nt: TGCGCCAGCAGCTTGGAAGTGGGGCCGCGTATTCAGTACTTC

d_gene: TRBD1
v_gene: TRBV6-1
abundance: once
j_gene: TRBJ1-2
CDR3aa: CASRGGGGYGYTF
CDR3nt: TGTGCCAGCAGAGGAGGGGGCGGCTATGGCTACACCTTC

d_gene: -
v_gene: TRBV5-1
abundance: -
j_gene: TRBJ2-3
CDR3aa: CASSLGVTDPLTQYF
CDR3nt: TGCGCCAGCAGCTTGGGCGTCACAGACCCCCTTACGCAGTATTTT

d_gene: -
v_gene: TRBV18
abundance: few
j_gene: TRBJ2-7
CDR3aa: CASSPPLGDSSYEQYF
CDR3nt: TGTGCCAGCTCACCCCCCTTAGGGGACTCCTCCTACGAGCAGTACTTC